This is a list of T cell receptor beta chains from one sample in a study of blood T cell repertoires in COVID-19. TCRdb keeps only in-frame clones here, not all; method: immunoSEQ multiplex PCR. The table records around 77,000 clones, 82% of them present only once. The sample comprised peripheral blood. Receptors were obtained from a human donor in a cohort sampled during active COVID-19. Each CDR3 is given with its conserved first and last residue.

TRBV7-2	TRBJ1-2	CASSSKSGYYGYTF
TRBV7-9	TRBJ2-7	CASSPPRTGPYEQYF
TRBV11-2	TRBJ2-7	CASSLGLPNEQYF
TRBV6-6	TRBJ1-1	CASSYDRGVTEAFF
TRBV5-6	TRBJ2-5	CASSGTGAEGETQYF
TRBV2	TRBJ2-7	CASNFRQGGYEQYF
TRBV18	TRBJ1-6	CASSPGRAAYNSPLHF
TRBV30	TRBJ1-1	CAWSGQGIGLGTEAFF
TRBV5-1	TRBJ2-1	CASSYTATSSYNEQFF
TRBV10-3	TRBJ2-7	CAISESNSHEQYF
TRBV20-1	TRBJ2-7	CSARDQWEQYF
TRBV5-1	TRBJ2-7	CASSSYRDRSSYEQYF
TRBV5-6	TRBJ1-2	CASRTQTGPNVYTF
TRBV5-1	TRBJ2-3	CASIRGGSTDTQYF
TRBV5-1	TRBJ1-6	CASSLDRAYNSPLHF
TRBV7-2	TRBJ1-4	CASSLQGGNDEKLFF
TRBV19	TRBJ1-5	CASSPQSGNNQPQHF
TRBV5-1	TRBJ2-5	CASSPGLAGTQETQYF
TRBV7-9	TRBJ2-7	CASSFGAGYEQYF
TRBV7-2	TRBJ1-2	CAAHRGSRADGYTF
TRBV9	TRBJ2-3	CASTTGGASSTDTQYF
TRBV11-3	TRBJ2-5	CASSPRRGGGLGGETQYF
TRBV4-1	TRBJ2-1	CASSQEGTGGRSNEQFF
TRBV19	TRBJ2-4	CASSIGGVDEDIQYF
TRBV6-2/TRBV6-3	TRBJ2-2	CASSYPLAGGAGELFF
TRBV18	TRBJ1-4	CASSERTGGPNEKLFF
TRBV2	TRBJ2-5	CASSGPSGGSQETQYF
TRBV2	TRBJ1-5	CASSVEQGGGPQHF
TRBV18	TRBJ1-2	CASSPTQGSYGYTF
TRBV2	TRBJ2-7	CASSEALRSGGLYGQYF
TRBV27	TRBJ2-7	CASSSRLAEQYF
TRBV27	TRBJ2-2	CASSFLAGGKTGELFF
TRBV5-1	TRBJ1-5	CASSSTGLGGNQPQHF
TRBV2	TRBJ1-5	CASSLTALGSNQPQHF
TRBV10-3	TRBJ2-3	CAISEPDRGLFTDTQYF
TRBV19	TRBJ1-6	CASTPGPTHSPLHF
TRBV5-1	TRBJ2-6	CASTRTGTRTSGANVLTF
TRBV7-6	TRBJ2-5	CASSLVFRGEETQYF
TRBV18	TRBJ2-1	CASSPFSNEQFF
TRBV2	TRBJ2-1	CASRGSLAGGSEQFF
TRBV6-5	TRBJ1-1	CASSYPGQSAFF
TRBV4-1	TRBJ1-1	CASSHARQANLRAFF
TRBV7-9	TRBJ1-3	CASSLSRQRSGNTIYF